This T cell receptor (beta chain) was retrieved from a study of T cell changes during pregnancy in multiple sclerosis. Libraries were prepared by immunoSEQ multiplex PCR; TCRdb keeps only in-frame clonotypes and omits some of them. The data hold 30,000 to 40,000 clones, with approximately 93% observed a single time. Germline V gene sequence: CDR1 SGDLS, CDR2 YYNGEE. The trim removed 0 bases at V and 6 bases at J, leaving 6 bases unmatched. The CDR3 contains 15 residues. This sequence originates from a female donor with multiple sclerosis, enrolled in a pregnancy study. The sequencing here drew on CD8+ T cells from peripheral blood mononuclear cells, taken in the third trimester of pregnancy. The J gene is TRBJ2-1, the V gene TRBV9; 7 bases agree with TRBD2. The CDR3 coding sequence is TGTGCCAGCAGCGTAGGACTAGCTAGCCTCAATGAGCAGTTCTTC. Translation: CASSVGLASLNEQFF. The full variable domain, its missing parts supplied by reference TRBV9 and TRBJ2-1, is DSGVTQTPKHLITATGQRVTLRCSPRSGDLSVYWYQQSLDQGLQFLIQYYNGEERAKGNILERFSAQQFPDLHSELNLSSLELGDSALYFCASSVGLASLNEQFFGPGTRLTVL.